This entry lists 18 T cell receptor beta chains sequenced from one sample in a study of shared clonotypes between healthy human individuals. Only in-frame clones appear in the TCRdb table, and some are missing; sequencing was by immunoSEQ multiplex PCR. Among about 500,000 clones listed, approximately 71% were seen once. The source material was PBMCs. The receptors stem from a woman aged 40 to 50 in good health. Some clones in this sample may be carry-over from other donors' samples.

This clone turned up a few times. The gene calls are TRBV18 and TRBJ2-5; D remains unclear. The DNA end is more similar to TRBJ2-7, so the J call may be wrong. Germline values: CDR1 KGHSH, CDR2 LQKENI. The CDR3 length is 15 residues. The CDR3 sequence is CASSPERAPSYEQYF. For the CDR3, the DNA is TGTGCCAGCTCCCCTGAAAGGGCCCCCTCCTACGAGCAGTACTTC.

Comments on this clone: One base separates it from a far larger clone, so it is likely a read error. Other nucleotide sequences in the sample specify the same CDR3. The chain's CDR3 is CASRSGTDTGELFF. CDR3 in DNA: TGTGCCAGCAGGTCAGGGACAGACACCGGGGAGCTGTTTTTT. The J gene is TRBJ1-3, the V gene TRBV6-6, with 7 bases aligning to TRBD1. The J call could be wrong; TRBJ2-2 is a better fit for the DNA end. The CDR3 totals 14 residues. The germline CDR1 and CDR2 sequences are MNHNY and SVGAGI (reference sequence).

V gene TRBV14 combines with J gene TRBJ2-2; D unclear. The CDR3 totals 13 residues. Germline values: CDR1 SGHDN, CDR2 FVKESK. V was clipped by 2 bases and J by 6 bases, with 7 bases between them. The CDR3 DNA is TGTGCCAGCAGCCAACTTATAGCCGGGGAGCTGTTTTTT. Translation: CASSQLIAGELFF.

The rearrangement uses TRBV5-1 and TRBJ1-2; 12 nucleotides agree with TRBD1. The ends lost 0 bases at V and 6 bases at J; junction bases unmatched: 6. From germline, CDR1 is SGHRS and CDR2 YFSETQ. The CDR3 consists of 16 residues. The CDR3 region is CASSLETGTGGDGYTF. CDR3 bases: TGCGCCAGCAGCTTGGAAACCGGGACAGGGGGCGATGGCTACACCTTC.

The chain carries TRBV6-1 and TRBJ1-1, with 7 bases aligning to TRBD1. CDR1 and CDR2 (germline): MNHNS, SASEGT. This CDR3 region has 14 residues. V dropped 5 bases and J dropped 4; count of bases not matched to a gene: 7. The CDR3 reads CASSSTGRSTEAFF. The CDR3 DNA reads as TGTGCCAGCAGTTCGACAGGGAGGAGCACTGAAGCTTTCTTT.

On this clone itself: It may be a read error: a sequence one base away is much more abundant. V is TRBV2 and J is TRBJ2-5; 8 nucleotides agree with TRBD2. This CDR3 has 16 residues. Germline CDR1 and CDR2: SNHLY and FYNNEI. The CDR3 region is CASRGWVAGSQETRYF. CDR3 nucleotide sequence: TGTGCCAGCAGAGGATGGGTAGCGGGATCCCAAGAGACCCGGTACTTC.

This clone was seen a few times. The CDR3 sequence is CASSPTASDYNEQFF. The CDR3 bases are TGCGCCAGCAGCCCCACCGCTAGCGACTACAATGAGCAGTTCTTC. This rearrangement joins TRBV5-1 to TRBJ2-1; possible D gene TRBD2, 6 bases. The V and J ends lost 4 bases and 3 bases respectively, with 14 bases between them. This CDR3 comprises 15 residues. Per germline, CDR1 SGHRS and CDR2 YFSETQ.

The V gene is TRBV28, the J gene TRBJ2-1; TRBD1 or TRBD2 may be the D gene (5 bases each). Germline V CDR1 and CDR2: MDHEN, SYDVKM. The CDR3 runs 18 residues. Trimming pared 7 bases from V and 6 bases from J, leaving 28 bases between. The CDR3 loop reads CASICATLTGPDCNEQFF. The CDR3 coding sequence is TGTGCCAGCATCTGCGCTACCCTTACAGGTCCGGACTGCAATGAGCAGTTCTTC.

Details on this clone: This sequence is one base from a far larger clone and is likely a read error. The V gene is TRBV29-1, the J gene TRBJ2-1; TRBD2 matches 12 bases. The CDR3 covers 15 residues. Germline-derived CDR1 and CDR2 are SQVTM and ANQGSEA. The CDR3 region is CSVGDPSTSGSERFF. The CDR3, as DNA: TGCAGCGTTGGGGATCCTTCGACTAGCGGGAGTGAGCGGTTCTTC.

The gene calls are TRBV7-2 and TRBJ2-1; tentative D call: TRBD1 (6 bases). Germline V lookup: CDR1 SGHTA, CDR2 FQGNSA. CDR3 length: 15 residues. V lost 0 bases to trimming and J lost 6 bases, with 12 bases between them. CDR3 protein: CASSLAQGLINEQFF. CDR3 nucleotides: TGTGCCAGCAGCTTAGCGCAGGGGTTGATCAATGAGCAGTTCTTC.

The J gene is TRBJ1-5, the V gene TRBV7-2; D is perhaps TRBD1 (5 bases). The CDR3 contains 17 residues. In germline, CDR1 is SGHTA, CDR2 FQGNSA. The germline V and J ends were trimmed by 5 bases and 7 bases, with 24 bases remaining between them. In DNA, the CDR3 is TGTGCCAGCAGCCAAGAAGTTCGACAGATCAAATTACAGCCCCAGCATTTT. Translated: CASSQEVRQIKLQPQHF.

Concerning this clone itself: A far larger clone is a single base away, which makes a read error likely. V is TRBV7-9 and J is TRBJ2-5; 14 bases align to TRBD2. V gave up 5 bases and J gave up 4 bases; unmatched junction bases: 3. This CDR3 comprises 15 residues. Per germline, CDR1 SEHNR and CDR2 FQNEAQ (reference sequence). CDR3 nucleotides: TGTGCCAGCAGCCCAGGACTAGCGGGAGGAGAGACCCAGTACTTC. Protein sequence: CASSPGLAGGETQYF. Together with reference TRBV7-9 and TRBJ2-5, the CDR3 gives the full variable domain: DTGVSQNPRHKITKRGQNVTFRCDPISEHNRLYWYRQTLGQGPEFLTYFQNEAQLEKSRLLSDRFSAERPKGSFSTLEIQRTEQGDSAMYLCASSPGLAGGETQYFGPGTRLLVL.

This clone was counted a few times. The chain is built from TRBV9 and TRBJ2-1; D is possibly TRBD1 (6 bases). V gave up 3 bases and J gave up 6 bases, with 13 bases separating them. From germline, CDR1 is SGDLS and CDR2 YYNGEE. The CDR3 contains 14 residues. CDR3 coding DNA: TGTGCCAGCAGCGCCGGGACACCCATCAATGAGCAGTTCTTC. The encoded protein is CASSAGTPINEQFF.

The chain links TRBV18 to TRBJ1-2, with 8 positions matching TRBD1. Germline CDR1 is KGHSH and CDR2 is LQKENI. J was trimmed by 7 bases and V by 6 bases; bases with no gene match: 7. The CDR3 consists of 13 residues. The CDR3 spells CASSLQGARGYTF. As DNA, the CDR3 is TGTGCCAGCTCCCTCCAGGGGGCGCGTGGCTACACCTTC. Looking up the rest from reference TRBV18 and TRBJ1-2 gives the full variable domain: NAGVMQNPRHLVRRRGQEARLRCSPMKGHSHVYWYRQLPEEGLKFMVYLQKENIIDESGMPKERFSAEFPKEGPSILRIQQVVRGDSAAYFCASSLQGARGYTFGSGTRLTVV.

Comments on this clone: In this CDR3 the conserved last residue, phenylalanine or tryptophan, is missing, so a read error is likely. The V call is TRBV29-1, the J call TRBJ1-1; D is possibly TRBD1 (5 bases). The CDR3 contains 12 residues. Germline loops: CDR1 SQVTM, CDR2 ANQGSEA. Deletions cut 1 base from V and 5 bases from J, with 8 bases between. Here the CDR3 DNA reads TGCAGCGTTGAAGTTAGGGGAACTGAAGCTTTCTCT. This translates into CSVEVRGTEAFS.

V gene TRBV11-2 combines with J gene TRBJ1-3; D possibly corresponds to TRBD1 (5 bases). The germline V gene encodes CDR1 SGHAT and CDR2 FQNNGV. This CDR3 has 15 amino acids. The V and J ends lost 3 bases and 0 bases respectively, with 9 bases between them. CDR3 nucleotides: TGTGCCAGCAGCTTCAGGGAGTACTCTGGAAACACCATATATTTT. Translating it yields CASSFREYSGNTIYF.

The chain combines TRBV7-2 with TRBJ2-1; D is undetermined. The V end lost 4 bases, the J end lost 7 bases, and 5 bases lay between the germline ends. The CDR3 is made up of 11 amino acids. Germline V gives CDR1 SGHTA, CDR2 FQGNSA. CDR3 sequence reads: CASSSINEQFF. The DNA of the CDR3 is TGTGCCAGCAGCTCGATTAATGAGCAGTTCTTC.

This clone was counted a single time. This chain's CDR3 is CASSLITGLAGQYF. The CDR3 coding sequence is TGTGCCAGCAGCTTAATAACTGGTCTTGCGGGCCAGTACTTC. The J gene is TRBJ2-5, the V gene TRBV7-9, with a weak D call TRBD2 (5 bases). The germline V gene encodes CDR1 SEHNR and CDR2 FQNEAQ (reference sequence). The CDR3 extends over 14 amino acids. V was trimmed by 2 bases and J by 10 bases, leaving 17 bases between them.